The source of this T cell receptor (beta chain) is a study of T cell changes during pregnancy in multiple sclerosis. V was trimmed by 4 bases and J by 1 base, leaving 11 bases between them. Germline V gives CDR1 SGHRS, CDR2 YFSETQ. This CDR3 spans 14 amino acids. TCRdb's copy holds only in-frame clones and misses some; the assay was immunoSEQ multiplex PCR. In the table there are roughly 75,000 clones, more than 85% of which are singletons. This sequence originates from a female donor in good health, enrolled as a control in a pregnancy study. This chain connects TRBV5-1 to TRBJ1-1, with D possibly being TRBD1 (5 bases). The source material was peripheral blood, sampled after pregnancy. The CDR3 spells CASSRGSENTEAFF. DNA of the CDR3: TGCGCCAGCAGCCGGGGGTCAGAGAACACTGAAGCTTTCTTT. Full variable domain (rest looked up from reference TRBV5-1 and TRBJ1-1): KAGVTQTPRYLIKTRGQQVTLSCSPISGHRSVSWYQQTPGQGLQFLFEYFSETQRNKGNFPGRFSGRQFSNSRSEMNVSTLELGDSALYLCASSRGSENTEAFFGQGTRLTVV.